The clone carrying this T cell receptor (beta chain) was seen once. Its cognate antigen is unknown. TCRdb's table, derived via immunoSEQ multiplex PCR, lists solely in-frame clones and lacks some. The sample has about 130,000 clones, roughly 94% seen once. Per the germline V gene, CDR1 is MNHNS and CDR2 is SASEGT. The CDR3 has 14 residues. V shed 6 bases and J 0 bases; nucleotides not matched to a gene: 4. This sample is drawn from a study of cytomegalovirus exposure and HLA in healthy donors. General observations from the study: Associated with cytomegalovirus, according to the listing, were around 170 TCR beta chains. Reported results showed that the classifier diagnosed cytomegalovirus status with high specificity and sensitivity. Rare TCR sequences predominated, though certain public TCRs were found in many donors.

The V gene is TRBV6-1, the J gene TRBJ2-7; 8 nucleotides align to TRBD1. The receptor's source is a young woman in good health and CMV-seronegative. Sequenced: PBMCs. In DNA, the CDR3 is TGTGCCAGCAGCACAACAGGGGGCTCCTACGAGCAGTACTTC. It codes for CASSTTGGSYEQYF.